Listed below are T cell receptor beta chains from one sample, sequenced in a study of control samples from healthy donors and cancer patients. Here immunoSEQ multiplex PCR was the method, and the copy in TCRdb shows in-frame clones only, minus some. The repertoire has around 140,000 clones, approximately 89% of them found once; the top ten carry approximately 8%. Sequences were obtained from PBMCs. The receptors here all came from a man aged 50 to 59 with head and neck cancer. The CDR3 runs from the conserved cysteine through the conserved F or W. The order of the fields is CDR3 protein, CDR3 DNA, V gene, J gene, D gene, clone size. The D gene is left open where the match is weak. Clone size is not always given. Where it is, it says once, few, many or a class for expanded clones.

CASSPQTRARNQPQHF	TGTGCCAGTAGTCCACAGACGAGGGCCCGTAATCAGCCCCAGCATTTT	TRBV19	TRBJ1-5	NA	NA
CASSEWNGEQYF	TGCGCCAGCAGTGAGTGGAATGGGGAGCAGTACTTC	TRBV10-1	TRBJ2-7	NA	once
CASSAPGITGNTIYF	TGTGCCAGCAGTGCACCAGGGATAACTGGAAACACCATATATTTT	TRBV28	TRBJ1-3	NA	NA
CASSWGVSEQFF	TGTGCCAGCAGTTGGGGGGTGAGTGAGCAGTTCTTC	TRBV27	TRBJ2-1	NA	few
CASSLTGGWDTEAFF	TGTGCCAGCAGCCTGACAGGGGGTTGGGACACTGAAGCTTTCTTT	TRBV28	TRBJ1-1	TRBD1	NA
CASSLFGGGHGYTF	TGTGCCAGCAGCTTATTCGGGGGAGGGCATGGCTACACCTTC	TRBV7-9	TRBJ1-2	NA	NA
CASSVSGGTPYEQYF	TGTGCCAGCAGCGTGTCCGGCGGAACCCCCTACGAGCAGTACTTC	TRBV9	TRBJ2-7	NA	NA
CATSLEGVGTRNEQFF	TGTGCCACCAGCCTAGAAGGGGTGGGTACGAGGAATGAGCAGTTCTTC	TRBV24-1	TRBJ2-1	NA	once
CASSSRTSGPDTQYF	TGTGCCAGCAGCAGCCGGACTAGCGGACCAGATACGCAGTATTTT	TRBV7-9	TRBJ2-3	TRBD2	NA
CASSSDRGNEKLFF	TGTGCCAGCAGCTCCGACAGGGGTAATGAAAAACTGTTTTTT	TRBV7-9	TRBJ1-4	TRBD1	NA
CASSFSSLNEQFF	TGTGCCAGCAGCTTTTCCTCTTTGAATGAGCAGTTCTTC	TRBV7-2	TRBJ2-1	NA	NA
CAIRDQVNTEAFF	TGTGCCATCAGAGACCAGGTGAACACTGAAGCTTTCTTT	TRBV10-3	TRBJ1-1	NA	NA
CASRAQLGQGDGYTF	TGCGCCAGCAGAGCACAGTTGGGGCAGGGAGACGGCTACACCTTC	TRBV5-1	TRBJ1-2	NA	once
CATSDLHARLELTNYGYTF	TGTGCCACCAGTGATTTGCATGCCAGGTTGGAGTTAACTAACTATGGCTACACCTTC	TRBV24-1	TRBJ1-2	NA	NA
CATREGTGELFF	TGTGCCACCAGGGAGGGGACCGGGGAGCTGTTTTTT	TRBV24-1	TRBJ2-2	NA	NA
CASTSNPPWSNEKLFF	TGTGCCAGCACCTCAAACCCCCCGTGGAGTAATGAAAAACTGTTTTTT	TRBV7-8	TRBJ1-4	NA	NA
CASSPRNSGNTIYF	TGTGCCAGTAGTCCACGAAACTCTGGAAACACCATATATTTT	TRBV19	TRBJ1-3	NA	NA
CASSSQGDEQYF	TGTGCCAGCAGTTCACAGGGCGACGAGCAGTACTTC	TRBV6-5	TRBJ2-7	NA	NA
CASRFEARANGSPLHF	TGTGCCAGCCGTTTCGAGGCCAGGGCCAATGGCTCACCCCTCCACTTT	TRBV6-5	TRBJ1-6	NA	once
CASSLRGLTDTQYF	TGTGCCAGCAGCTTAAGGGGCTTGACAGATACGCAGTATTTT	TRBV7-8	TRBJ2-3	NA	NA
CASSYAAGATRELFF	TGTGCCAGCAGCTACGCTGCCGGGGCGACCAGGGAGCTGTTTTTT	TRBV7-2	TRBJ2-2	NA	NA
CASSTGQRQGTQYF	TGTGCCAGTAGTACAGGACAGCGGCAAGGGACCCAGTACTTC	TRBV19	TRBJ2-5	NA	NA
CASSLFRETGELFF	TGTGCCAGCAGCTTATTCCGAGAGACCGGGGAGCTGTTTTTT	TRBV11-1	TRBJ2-2	NA	NA
CASSLAGQFYEQYF	TGTGCCAGCAGCTTAGCGGGACAGTTCTACGAGCAGTACTTC	TRBV13	TRBJ2-7	TRBD1	NA
CASSYSTLNTEAFF	TGTGCCAGCAGTTACTCGACACTAAACACTGAAGCTTTCTTT	TRBV6-5	TRBJ1-1	NA	NA
CASSLEAGLTYEQYF	TGTGCCAGCAGCCTAGAAGCTGGTTTAACCTACGAGCAGTACTTC	TRBV6-6	TRBJ2-7	NA	few
CASSSTVGADTQYF	TGTGCCAGCAGCTCTACGGTCGGGGCAGATACGCAGTATTTT	TRBV11-2	TRBJ2-3	NA	NA
CASSVGQLVNQPQHF	TGTGCCAGTAGTGTGGGACAGCTAGTCAATCAGCCCCAGCATTTT	TRBV19	TRBJ1-5	TRBD1	NA
CASTERLAVPGELFF	TGTGCCAGCACCGAGCGACTAGCTGTTCCCGGGGAGCTGTTTTTT	TRBV11-2	TRBJ2-2	TRBD2	NA
CASSQGGTLQETQYF	TGCGCCAGCAGCCAAGGGGGGACTCTCCAAGAGACCCAGTACTTC	TRBV4-1	TRBJ2-5	NA	once
CASSVEGVNTEAFF	TGTGCCAGCAGCGTGGAAGGCGTTAACACTGAAGCTTTCTTT	TRBV5-8	TRBJ1-1	NA	once
CASSDGTSVFTDTQYF	TGTGCCAGCAGTGATGGGACTAGTGTTTTCACAGATACGCAGTATTTT	TRBV6-1	TRBJ2-3	TRBD2	NA
CASSQEYMGLGRSPLHF	TGTGCCAGCAGCCAAGAATACATGGGCCTTGGGCGTTCACCCCTCCACTTT	TRBV3-1/TRBV3-2	TRBJ1-6	NA	NA
CATPGQLQETQYF	TGTGCCACTCCGGGACAGCTACAAGAGACCCAGTACTTC	TRBV6-5	TRBJ2-5	TRBD1	NA
CASSGASEQFF	TGTGCCAGCAGCGGGGCTAGTGAGCAGTTCTTC	TRBV7-9	TRBJ2-1	NA	NA
CATSREGAGGYNSPLHF	TGTGCCACCAGCAGAGAAGGGGCGGGAGGCTATAATTCACCCCTCCACTTT	TRBV15	TRBJ1-6	NA	NA
CASSSLAGGPYNEQFF	TGTGCCAGCAGTAGCCTAGCGGGGGGCCCCTACAATGAGCAGTTCTTC	TRBV28	TRBJ2-1	TRBD2	NA
CASSQEPLGQALNGYTF	TGTGCCAGCAGCCAAGAGCCCCTTGGGCAGGCTCTCAATGGCTACACCTTC	TRBV14	TRBJ1-2	NA	NA
CASSPGTGLSYQETQYF	TGTGCCAGCAGCCCGGGAACAGGTCTTTCGTACCAAGAGACCCAGTACTTC	TRBV14	TRBJ2-5	NA	NA
CAEIIQGGKNGYTF	TGTGCCGAGATCATACAGGGAGGAAAGAATGGCTACACCTTC	TRBV2	TRBJ1-2	NA	NA
CASSLFRRVDEQFF	TGTGCCAGCAGCTTATTCCGCAGGGTTGATGAGCAGTTCTTC	TRBV11-1	TRBJ2-1	NA	NA
CAWSVRRWDDQPQHF	TGTGCCTGGAGTGTACGTCGGTGGGACGATCAGCCCCAGCATTTT	TRBV30	TRBJ1-5	NA	NA
CASSLGTGYQPQHF	TGCGCCAGCAGCTTGGGGACAGGGTATCAGCCCCAGCATTTT	TRBV5-1	TRBJ1-5	TRBD1	NA
CASSYSNGNQETQYF	TGTGCCAGCAGTTACTCGAACGGAAATCAAGAGACCCAGTACTTC	TRBV6-5	TRBJ2-5	NA	NA
CASSLSLAPDTQYF	TGTGCCAGCAGCTTATCACTAGCGCCCGATACGCAGTATTTT	TRBV5-8	TRBJ2-3	TRBD2	NA
CASSLRTSGRVSEQFF	TGTGCCAGCAGCCTCCGGACTAGCGGGAGAGTAAGTGAGCAGTTCTTC	TRBV11-3	TRBJ2-1	TRBD2	NA
CASSAPPGTVSNQPQHF	TGTGCCAGCAGCGCACCCCCCGGGACGGTTAGCAATCAGCCCCAGCATTTT	TRBV21-1	TRBJ1-5	NA	few
CATAQSRNNEKLFF	TGTGCTACAGCCCAATCTCGCAATAATGAAAAACTGTTTTTT	TRBV6-6	TRBJ1-4	NA	NA
CASSSDSAVNYGYTF	TGTGCCAGCAGCTCGGACTCGGCCGTTAACTATGGCTACACCTTC	TRBV13	TRBJ1-2	NA	NA
CASSSLRGTPETQYF	TGTGCCAGCAGCTCCCTGCGGGGGACCCCAGAGACCCAGTACTTC	TRBV11-2	TRBJ2-5	TRBD2	NA
CASSLTQRGEYNEQFF	TGTGCCAGCAGCTTAACCCAGCGGGGCGAATACAATGAGCAGTTCTTC	TRBV7-3	TRBJ2-1	TRBD2	NA
CASSLLGHITNQPQHF	TGTGCCAGCTCACTATTGGGGCATATTACTAATCAGCCCCAGCATTTT	TRBV18	TRBJ1-5	NA	few
CASSAPTGGLETQYF	TGTGCCAGCAGCGCACCCACAGGGGGCCTAGAGACCCAGTACTTC	TRBV11-2	TRBJ2-5	TRBD1	few
CASSEPLRAETQYF	TGTGCCAGCAGTGAACCCCTCAGAGCAGAGACCCAGTACTTC	TRBV6-1	TRBJ2-5	NA	NA
CATSDSSGHRRAQETQYF	TGTGCCACCAGTGATTCATCGGGACACCGAAGAGCACAAGAGACCCAGTACTTC	TRBV24-1	TRBJ2-5	NA	NA
CASSYSWERPGNTIYF	TGTGCCAGCAGTTACTCGTGGGAGAGGCCTGGAAACACCATATATTTT	TRBV6-2/TRBV6-3	TRBJ1-3	NA	few
CASSFPGGPRNEQFF	TGTGCCAGCAGCTTCCCCGGGGGCCCTAGGAATGAGCAGTTCTTC	TRBV7-9	TRBJ2-1	NA	NA
CASSPRQGGEQFF	TGTGCCAGCTCACCTAGACAGGGTGGTGAGCAGTTCTTC	TRBV18	TRBJ2-1	TRBD1	NA
CASSSKQGTANIQYF	TGTGCCAGCAGCTCCAAGCAGGGAACGGCAAACATTCAGTACTTC	TRBV5-4	TRBJ2-4	NA	NA